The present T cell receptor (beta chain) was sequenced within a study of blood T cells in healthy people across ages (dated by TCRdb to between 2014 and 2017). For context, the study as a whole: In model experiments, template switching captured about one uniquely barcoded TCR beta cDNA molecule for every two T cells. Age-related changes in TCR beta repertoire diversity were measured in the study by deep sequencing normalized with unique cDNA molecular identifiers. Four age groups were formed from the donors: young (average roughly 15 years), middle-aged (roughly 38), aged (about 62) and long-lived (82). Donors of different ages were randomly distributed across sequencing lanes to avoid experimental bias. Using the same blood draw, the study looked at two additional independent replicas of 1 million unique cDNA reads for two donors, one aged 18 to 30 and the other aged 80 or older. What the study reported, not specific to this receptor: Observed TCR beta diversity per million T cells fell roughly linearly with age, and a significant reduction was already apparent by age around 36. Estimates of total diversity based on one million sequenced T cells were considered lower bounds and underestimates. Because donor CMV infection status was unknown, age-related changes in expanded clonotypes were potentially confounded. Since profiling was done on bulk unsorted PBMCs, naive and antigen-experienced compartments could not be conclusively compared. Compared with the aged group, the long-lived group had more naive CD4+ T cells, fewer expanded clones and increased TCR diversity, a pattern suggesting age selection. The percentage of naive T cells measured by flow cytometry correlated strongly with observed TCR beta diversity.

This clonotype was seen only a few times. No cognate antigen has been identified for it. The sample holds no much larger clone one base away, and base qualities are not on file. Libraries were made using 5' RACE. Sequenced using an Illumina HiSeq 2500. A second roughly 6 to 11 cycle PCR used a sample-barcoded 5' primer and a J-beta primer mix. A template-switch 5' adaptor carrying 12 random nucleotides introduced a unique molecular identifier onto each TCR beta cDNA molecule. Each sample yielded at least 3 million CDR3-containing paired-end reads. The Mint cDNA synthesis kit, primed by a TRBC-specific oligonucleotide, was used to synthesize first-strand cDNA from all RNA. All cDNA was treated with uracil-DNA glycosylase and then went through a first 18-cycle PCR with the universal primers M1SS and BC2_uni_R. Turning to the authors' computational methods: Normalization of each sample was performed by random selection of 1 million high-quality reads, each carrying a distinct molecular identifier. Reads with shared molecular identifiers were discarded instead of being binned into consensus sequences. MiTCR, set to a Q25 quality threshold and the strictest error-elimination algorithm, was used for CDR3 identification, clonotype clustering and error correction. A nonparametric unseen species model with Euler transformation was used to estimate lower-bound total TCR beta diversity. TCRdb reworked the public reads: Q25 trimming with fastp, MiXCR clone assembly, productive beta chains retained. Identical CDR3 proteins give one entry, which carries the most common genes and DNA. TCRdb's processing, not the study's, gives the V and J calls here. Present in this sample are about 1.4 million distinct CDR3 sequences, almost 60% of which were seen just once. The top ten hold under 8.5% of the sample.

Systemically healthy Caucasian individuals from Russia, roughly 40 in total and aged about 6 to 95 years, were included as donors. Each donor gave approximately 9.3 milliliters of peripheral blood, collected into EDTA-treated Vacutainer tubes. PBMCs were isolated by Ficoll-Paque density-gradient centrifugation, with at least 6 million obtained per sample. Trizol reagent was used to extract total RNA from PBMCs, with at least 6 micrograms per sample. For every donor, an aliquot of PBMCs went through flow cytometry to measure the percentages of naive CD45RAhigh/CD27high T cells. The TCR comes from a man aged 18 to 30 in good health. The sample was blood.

This receptor carries the CDR3 CSASWQLQETQYF. The nucleotides read TGCAGTGCTAGCTGGCAACTCCAAGAGACCCAGTACTTC. The sequence joins TRBV20-1 to TRBJ2-5; the D gene assignment is ambiguous. Per the germline V gene (reference sequence), DFQATT is the CDR1 and SNEGSKA is the CDR2. The CDR3 numbers 13 residues from cysteine through phenylalanine. Just CDR3 DNA is preserved here, 39 bases in frame from base 1. V is reduced by 3 bases and J by 1 base, leaving a spacing of 9 bases between them.